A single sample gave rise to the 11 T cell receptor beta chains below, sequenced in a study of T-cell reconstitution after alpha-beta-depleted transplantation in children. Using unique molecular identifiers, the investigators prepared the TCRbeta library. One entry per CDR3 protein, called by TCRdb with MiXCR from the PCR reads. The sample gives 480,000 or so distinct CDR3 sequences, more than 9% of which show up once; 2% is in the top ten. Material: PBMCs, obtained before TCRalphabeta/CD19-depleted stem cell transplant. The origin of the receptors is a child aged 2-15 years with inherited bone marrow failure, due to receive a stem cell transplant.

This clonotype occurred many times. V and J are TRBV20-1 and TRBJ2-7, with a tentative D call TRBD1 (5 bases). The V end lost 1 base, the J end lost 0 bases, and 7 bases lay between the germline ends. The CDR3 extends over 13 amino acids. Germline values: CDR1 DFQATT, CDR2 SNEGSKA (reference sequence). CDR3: CSARGQISYEQYF. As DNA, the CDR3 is TGCAGTGCTAGAGGACAGATCTCCTACGAGCAGTACTTC.

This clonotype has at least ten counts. DNA for the CDR3: TGCAGCGTTGATGGACTAGCGGGAAGCGACGAGCAGTACTTC. Its protein product is CSVDGLAGSDEQYF. The chain links TRBV29-1 to TRBJ2-7; 12 bases map to TRBD2. Germline-derived CDR1 and CDR2 are SQVTM and ANQGSEA. With V trimmed by 3 bases and J by 5 bases, 5 bases remained unmatched. The CDR3 loop spans 14 amino acids.

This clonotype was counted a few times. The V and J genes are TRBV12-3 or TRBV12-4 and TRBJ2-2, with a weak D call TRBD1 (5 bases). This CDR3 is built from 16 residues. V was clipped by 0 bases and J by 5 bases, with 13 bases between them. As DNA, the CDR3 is TGTGCCAGCAGTTTAGCGCTGGGCAGGGCTACCGGGGAGCTGTTTTTT. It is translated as CASSLALGRATGELFF.

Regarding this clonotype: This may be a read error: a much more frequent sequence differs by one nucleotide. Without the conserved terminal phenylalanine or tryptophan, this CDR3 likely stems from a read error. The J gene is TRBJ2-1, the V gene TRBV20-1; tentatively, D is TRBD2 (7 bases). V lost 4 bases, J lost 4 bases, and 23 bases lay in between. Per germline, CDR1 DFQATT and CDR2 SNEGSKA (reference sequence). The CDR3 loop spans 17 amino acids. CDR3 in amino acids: CSAKIRGGLKIYNEQFL. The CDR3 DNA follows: TGCAGTGCTAAGATAAGGGGGGGGCTCAAAATTTACAATGAGCAGTTCTTA.

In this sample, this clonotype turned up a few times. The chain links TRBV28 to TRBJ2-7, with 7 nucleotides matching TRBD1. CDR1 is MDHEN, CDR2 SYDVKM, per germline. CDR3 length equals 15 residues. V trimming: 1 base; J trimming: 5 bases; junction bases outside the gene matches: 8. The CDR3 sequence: CASSLLRQGDDEQYF. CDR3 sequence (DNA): TGTGCCAGCAGTTTATTGAGGCAGGGGGACGACGAGCAGTACTTC.

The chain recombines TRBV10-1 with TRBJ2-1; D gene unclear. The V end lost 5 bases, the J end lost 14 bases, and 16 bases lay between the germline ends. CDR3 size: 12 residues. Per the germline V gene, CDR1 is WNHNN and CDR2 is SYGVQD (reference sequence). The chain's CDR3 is CASSSHDKSEFF. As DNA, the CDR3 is TGCGCCAGCAGTTCCCATGACAAGTCAGAGTTCTTC.

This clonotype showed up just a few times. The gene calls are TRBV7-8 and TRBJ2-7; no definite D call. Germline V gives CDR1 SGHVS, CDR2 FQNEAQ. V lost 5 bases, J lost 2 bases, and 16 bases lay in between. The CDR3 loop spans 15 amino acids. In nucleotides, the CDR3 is TGTGCCAGCAGCCCGCTCCGAAGAACTCCCTACGAGCAGTACTTC. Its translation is CASSPLRRTPYEQYF.

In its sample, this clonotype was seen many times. The DNA for the CDR3 is TGTGCCAGCAGCCACCGTCACACTGAAGCTTTCTTT. This codes for CASSHRHTEAFF. The rearrangement joins TRBV7-9 to TRBJ1-1; no definite D call. The V gene's germline CDR1 is SEHNR and CDR2 FQNEAQ (reference sequence). The CDR3 has 12 residues. The V gene lost 5 bases and the J gene lost 3 bases, with 7 bases spanning the gap. Using reference TRBV7-9 and TRBJ1-1 for the parts outside the CDR3, the full variable domain is DTGVSQNPRHKITKRGQNVTFRCDPISEHNRLYWYRQTLGQGPEFLTYFQNEAQLEKSRLLSDRFSAERPKGSFSTLEIQRTEQGDSAMYLCASSHRHTEAFFGQGTRLTVV.

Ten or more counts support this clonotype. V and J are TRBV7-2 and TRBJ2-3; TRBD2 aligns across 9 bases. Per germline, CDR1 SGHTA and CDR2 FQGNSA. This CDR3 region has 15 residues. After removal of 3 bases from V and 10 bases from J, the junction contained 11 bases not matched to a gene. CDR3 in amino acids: CASSLASSGTVAQYF. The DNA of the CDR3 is TGTGCCAGCAGCTTGGCTTCTAGCGGGACTGTGGCGCAGTATTTT.

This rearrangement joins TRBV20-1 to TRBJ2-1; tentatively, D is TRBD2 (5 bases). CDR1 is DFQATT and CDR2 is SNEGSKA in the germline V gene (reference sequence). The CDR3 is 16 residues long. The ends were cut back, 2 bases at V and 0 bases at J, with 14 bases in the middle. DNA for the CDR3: TGCAGTGCTAGACTAGCAACCGTACCCTCCTACAATGAGCAGTTCTTC. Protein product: CSARLATVPSYNEQFF.

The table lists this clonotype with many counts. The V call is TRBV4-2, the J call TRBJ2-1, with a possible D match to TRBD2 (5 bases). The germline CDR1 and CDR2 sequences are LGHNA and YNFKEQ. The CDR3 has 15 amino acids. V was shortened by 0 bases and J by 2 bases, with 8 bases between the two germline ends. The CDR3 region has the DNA TGTGCCAGCAGCCAAGACCAACTAGCCTACAATGAGCAGTTCTTC. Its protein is CASSQDQLAYNEQFF.